Presented here are 22 T cell receptor beta chains from one specimen sequenced in a study of cytomegalovirus exposure and HLA in healthy donors. This PCR relied on a set of 60 Vbeta primers and 13 Jbeta primers. Generated by immunoSEQ multiplex PCR, the TCRdb table keeps only in-frame clones and is missing some. Of 65,000 to 85,000 clones in the sample, over 9% were seen once. Material for sequencing was PBMCs. These receptors were taken from a man between 60 and 70 years old in good health and CMV-seropositive.

A few counts support this clone. This sequence joins TRBV2 and TRBJ2-7; 7 bases line up with TRBD1. Germline V CDR1 and CDR2: SNHLY, FYNNEI. CDR3 length: 17 amino acids. V trimming: 2 bases; J trimming: 3 bases; junction bases outside the gene matches: 13. CDR3 sequence (DNA): TGTGCCAGCAGTGAATTTAGGCCCCCCGGGACAGACTACGAGCAGTACGTC. Translated: CASSEFRPPGTDYEQYV.

The rearrangement joins TRBV27 to TRBJ2-1, with 7 bases identical to TRBD2. CDR1 and CDR2 (germline): MNHEY, SMNVEV (reference sequence). Trimming cost V 6 bases and J 4 bases; bases outside gene matches: 6. This CDR3 comprises 14 residues. CDR3 loop: CASRAGVGYNEQFF. CDR3 nucleotide sequence: TGTGCCAGCAGGGCGGGAGTGGGATACAATGAGCAGTTCTTC.

This clone has a handful of counts. This chain links TRBV19 with TRBJ2-7; the D gene is possibly TRBD2 (5 bases). Germline CDR1 LNHDA, CDR2 SQIVND (reference sequence). The CDR3 is 14 amino acids. Trimming shortened V by 6 bases and J by 6 bases, and 18 bases separated the two germline ends. CDR3 residues: CASRPSSAGREQYF. The CDR3 DNA reads as TGTGCCAGTAGGCCAAGCTCGGCGGGCCGCGAGCAGTACTTC.

The rearrangement links TRBV5-1 to TRBJ2-3; TRBD2 matches 7 bases. Germline V gene lookup returns CDR1 SGHRS and CDR2 YFSETQ. This CDR3 has 19 amino acids. V lost 5 bases, J lost 0 bases, and 18 bases stayed unmatched. Written as DNA, the CDR3 is TGCGCCAGCAGTACGGGTGCCGCGGTGCGGGGGACTAGCACAGATACGCAGTATTTT. Amino acid sequence: CASSTGAAVRGTSTDTQYF.

This clone was detected only a few times. The CDR3 is CASSPGTGPSYEQYF. The CDR3 DNA reads as TGCGCCAGCAGCCCCGGGACAGGGCCCTCCTACGAGCAGTACTTC. The chain joins TRBV4-1 to TRBJ2-7, with 9 positions matching TRBD1. Germline assignment: CDR1 MGHRA and CDR2 YSYEKL. J was trimmed by 0 bases and V by 4 bases; bases with no gene match: 4. The CDR3 runs 15 residues.

The chain is built from TRBV4-1 and TRBJ2-7; 8 bases match TRBD2. Germline V gene sequence: CDR1 MGHRA, CDR2 YSYEKL. With 4 bases clipped from V and 5 bases from J, the junction kept 10 bases outside the gene matches. The CDR3 covers 15 residues. CDR3 amino acids: CASSPRQREPHEQYF. The CDR3 DNA sequence: TGCGCCAGCAGCCCCCGGCAGCGGGAGCCACACGAGCAGTACTTC.

This chain joins TRBV5-6 and TRBJ2-2, with TRBD1 matching over 9 bases. With V trimmed by 3 bases and J by 6 bases, 9 bases remained unmatched. CDR1 and CDR2 from the germline V gene are SGHDT and YYEEEE. The CDR3 runs 16 residues. CDR3 protein: CASSWGGQGVPGELFF. As DNA, the CDR3 is TGTGCCAGCAGCTGGGGGGGACAGGGCGTTCCCGGGGAGCTGTTTTTT.

This chain joins TRBV29-1 and TRBJ1-3, with TRBD1 matching 9 bases. The CDR3 is made up of 13 amino acids. V trimming: 4 bases; J trimming: 4 bases; junction bases outside the gene matches: 2. Germline CDR1 is SQVTM and CDR2 is ANQGSEA. In nucleotides, the CDR3 is TGCAGCGTTGCCGGGACAGGGGGAAACACCATATATTTT. Translating it yields CSVAGTGGNTIYF.

The chain combines TRBV11-2 with TRBJ2-4; 9 bases fit TRBD1. The V gene's germline CDR1 is SGHAT and CDR2 FQNNGV. V trimming: 5 bases; J trimming: 0 bases; junction bases outside the gene matches: 5. CDR3 length: 16 amino acids. The CDR3: CASSPRTGVAKNIQYF. The CDR3 nucleotides are TGTGCCAGCAGCCCTCGGACAGGGGTAGCCAAAAACATTCAGTACTTC.

The V gene is TRBV5-1, the J gene TRBJ1-2, with 7 bases fitting TRBD1. V gave up 2 bases and J gave up 8 bases; unmatched junction bases: 3. CDR1 is SGHRS, CDR2 YFSETQ, per germline. This CDR3 is 12 amino acids long. The CDR3 nucleotides read TGCGCCAGCAGCTTAGGCAGGGGGGGCTACACCTTC. This gives the protein CASSLGRGGYTF.

There are a few counts of this clone. The rearrangement joins TRBV19 to TRBJ1-5; tentative D call: TRBD1 (5 bases). Germline loops: CDR1 LNHDA, CDR2 SQIVND (reference sequence). V was shortened by 3 bases and J by 2 bases, with 8 bases between the two germline ends. The CDR3 loop spans 14 amino acids. CDR3 sequence: CASSIRDGNQPQHF. The CDR3 nucleotides read TGTGCCAGTAGTATCAGGGATGGCAATCAGCCCCAGCATTTT.

CDR3 region: CASSPGLAGNLETQYF. Here the CDR3 DNA reads TGTGCCAGCAGCCCAGGACTAGCGGGGAATCTGGAGACCCAGTACTTC. The chain has TRBV11-3 and TRBJ2-5; 12 nucleotides line up with TRBD2. The CDR3 contains 16 residues. Per the germline V gene, CDR1 is SGHNT and CDR2 is YENEEA. Trimming at V came to 5 bases and at J to 5 bases, leaving 9 bases not matched to a gene.

This clone came up a few times. The chain couples TRBV28 to TRBJ1-4; D is uncertain. The CDR3 spans 13 residues. V was cut by 2 bases and J by 8 bases, with 9 bases left in between. CDR1 is MDHEN and CDR2 is SYDVKM in the germline V gene. The CDR3 protein is CASSLIGLEKLFF. In nucleotides, the CDR3 is TGTGCCAGCAGTTTAATCGGGTTGGAAAAACTGTTTTTT.

Only a few counts were recorded for this clone. The J gene is TRBJ1-1, the V gene TRBV30; D is ambiguous. Germline lookup yields CDR1 GTSNPN and CDR2 SVGIG (reference sequence). V was clipped by 2 bases and J by 2 bases, with 9 bases between them. The CDR3 spans 13 residues. CDR3 coding DNA: TGTGCCTGGAGTCCTAGCCCCAACACTGAAGCTTTCTTT. Translating it yields CAWSPSPNTEAFF.

The chain couples TRBV5-1 to TRBJ2-3; 7 bases align to TRBD2. The V and J ends lost 7 bases and 4 bases, in that order; junction bases with no gene match: 9. The CDR3 length is 14 residues. Germline V gene lookup returns CDR1 SGHRS and CDR2 YFSETQ. CDR3 loop: CASALGGRADTQYF. In DNA form, the CDR3 reads TGCGCCAGCGCCCTCGGGGGGAGGGCAGATACGCAGTATTTT.

The J gene is TRBJ2-3, the V gene TRBV18; TRBD2 matches 10 bases. The germline CDR1 and CDR2 sequences are KGHSH and LQKENI. The ends lost 3 bases at V and 2 bases at J; junction bases unmatched: 2. The CDR3 totals 15 residues. CDR3 region: CASSPGLAVTDTQYF. The CDR3 bases are TGTGCCAGCTCACCCGGACTAGCGGTCACAGATACGCAGTATTTT.

The chain combines TRBV28 with TRBJ2-2; D possibly corresponds to TRBD1 (5 bases). Germline V gives CDR1 MDHEN, CDR2 SYDVKM. This CDR3 has 14 amino acids. V was shortened by 6 bases and J by 0 bases, with 8 bases between the two germline ends. The CDR3 here is CASRQVPNTGELFF. The CDR3 DNA reads as TGTGCCAGCAGACAGGTTCCGAACACCGGGGAGCTGTTTTTT.

This clone was found a few times. This chain joins TRBV4-2 and TRBJ2-7, with 11 bases that match TRBD2. This CDR3 comprises 15 residues. The trim removed 0 bases at V and 2 bases at J, leaving 0 bases unmatched. Germline CDR1 reads LGHNA; CDR2 reads YNFKEQ. The CDR3 is CASSQDSGGAYEQYF. The CDR3 coding sequence is TGTGCCAGCAGCCAAGATAGCGGGGGGGCCTACGAGCAGTACTTC.

This clone was recorded a few times. The chain combines TRBV2 with TRBJ2-5; D is unresolved. The CDR3 is 12 residues long. Trimming took 7 bases from V and 1 from J, leaving 7 bases between them. The germline CDR1 and CDR2 sequences are SNHLY and FYNNEI. Written as DNA, the CDR3 is TGTGCCAGCAACGGCGGCCAAGAGACCCAGTACTTC. Translating gives CASNGGQETQYF.

The chain couples TRBV4-1 to TRBJ2-7, with 7 bases aligning to TRBD2. The germline V gene encodes CDR1 MGHRA and CDR2 YSYEKL. Trimming removed 4 bases from V and 2 bases from J; junction bases left unmatched: 11. The CDR3 length is 16 residues. CDR3 loop: CASSLQGAGTPYEQYF. The CDR3 nucleotides read TGCGCCAGCAGCCTCCAAGGAGCGGGGACCCCCTACGAGCAGTACTTC.

This clone showed up just a few times. A read error may produce the germline difference seen at one junction end. This chain joins TRBV4-1 and TRBJ2-7, with 7 bases matching TRBD2. The CDR3 loop spans 16 amino acids. Germline V gives CDR1 MGHRA, CDR2 YSYEKL. This chain's CDR3 is CASSQREGTTDYEHSF. For the CDR3, the DNA is TGCGCCAGCAGCCAGAGGGAGGGGACTACTGACTACGAGCACTCCTTC.

The V and J genes are TRBV18 and TRBJ2-7, with TRBD1 as a possible D gene (5 bases). With 2 bases removed from V and 5 bases from J, the gap between germline ends came to 10 bases. This CDR3 is built from 13 residues. Germline lookup yields CDR1 KGHSH and CDR2 LQKENI. DNA of the CDR3: TGTGCCAGCTCACCAGTAGGGGCCCACGAGCAGTACTTC. The encoded protein is CASSPVGAHEQYF.